Following are 25 T cell receptor beta chains from one sample sequenced in a study of shared clonotypes between healthy human individuals. Libraries were prepared by immunoSEQ multiplex PCR; TCRdb keeps only in-frame clonotypes and omits some of them. The table shows about 450,000 clones, with roughly 80% occurring only once. The specimen sequenced was PBMCs. The receptors shown here come from a woman aged 40 to 50 in good health. Some clones in this sample may be carry-over from other donors' samples.

With regard to this clone: At one boundary the junction diverges from the germline segment, which might be a read error. Other nucleotide sequences in the sample specify the same CDR3. This sequence joins TRBV28 and TRBJ2-7; D may correspond to TRBD1 or TRBD2 (5 bases each). Looked up from germline, CDR1 is MDHEN and CDR2 is SYDVKM. The CDR3 runs to 13 residues. The CDR3 DNA follows: TGTGCCAGCAGTTTTGAGGGGCTGGACGAGCAATACTTC. It yields the protein CASSFEGLDEQYF. Full variable domain (remainder filled in from reference TRBV28 and TRBJ2-7): DVKVTQSSRYLVKRTGEKVFLECVQDMDHENMFWYRQDPGLGLRLIYFSYDVKMKEKGDIPEGYSVSREKKERFSLILESASTNQTSMYLCASSFEGLDEQYFGPGTRLTVT.

The CDR3 coding sequence is TGTGCCAGCAGCACCAATAATTCACCCCTCCACTTT. Translation gives CASSTNNSPLHF. This chain links TRBV11-2 with TRBJ1-6; D uncertain. CDR3 length: 12 amino acids. From germline, CDR1 is SGHAT and CDR2 FQNNGV. Trimming cost V 5 bases and J 5 bases, with 4 bases left between them.

The rearrangement uses TRBV6-6 and TRBJ2-7, with D perhaps TRBD1 (5 bases). Between the trimmed V and J ends, which lost 2 bases and 5 bases, there was a span of 13 bases. The CDR3 spans 14 residues. Germline CDR1 and CDR2: MNHNY and SVGAGI (reference sequence). CDR3 sequence reads: CASSYTSGWDEQYF. The CDR3 coding sequence is TGTGCCAGCAGTTACACCTCAGGGTGGGACGAGCAGTACTTC.

The chain links TRBV5-4 to TRBJ2-1; 8 bases match TRBD1. The V gene's germline CDR1 is SGHNT and CDR2 YYREEE (reference sequence). Germline trimming cut 3 bases from V and 2 bases from J; bases unmatched to any gene: 4. The CDR3 spans 15 residues. The CDR3 nucleotides are TGTGCCAGCAGCTCGCCGACAGGGGCCTACAATGAGCAGTTCTTC. Translated, it gives CASSSPTGAYNEQFF. Variable domain in full (rest from reference TRBV5-4 and TRBJ2-1): ETGVTQSPTHLIKTRGQQVTLRCSSQSGHNTVSWYQQALGQGPQFIFQYYREEENGRGNFPPRFSGLQFPNYSSELNVNALELDDSALYLCASSSPTGAYNEQFFGPGTRLTVL.

The rearrangement links TRBV5-1 to TRBJ2-1, with 13 bases lining up with TRBD2. The CDR3 is 14 amino acids. CDR1 and CDR2 (germline): SGHRS, YFSETQ. V lost 7 bases and J lost 5; bases outside the gene matches: 3. In DNA form, the CDR3 reads TGCGCCAGCCGGACTAGCGGGAGCAACAATGAGCAGTTCTTC. The encoded protein is CASRTSGSNNEQFF.

V and J are TRBV2 and TRBJ2-6; D is undetermined. The CDR3 has 15 amino acids. V lost 3 bases to trimming and J lost 3 bases, with 9 bases between them. Per germline, CDR1 SNHLY and CDR2 FYNNEI. CDR3 nucleotides: TGTGCCAGCAGTGATTTGGGAATTGGGGCCAACGTCCTGACTTTC. It specifies CASSDLGIGANVLTF.

The J gene is TRBJ1-3, the V gene TRBV25-1, with 8 bases that match TRBD1. The CDR3 has 13 amino acids. The trim removed 4 bases at V and 6 bases at J, leaving 2 bases unmatched. Germline V gene data show CDR1 as MGHDK and CDR2 as SYGVNS. In DNA form, the CDR3 reads TGTGCCAGCAGTGGACAGGGGACAAACACCATATATTTT. Protein: CASSGQGTNTIYF.

In DNA form, the CDR3 reads TGCGCCAGCAGCCAAGAGATCGGGCCCCTCTCTGGAAACACCATATATTTT. It encodes CASSQEIGPLSGNTIYF. V usage is TRBV4-3 and J usage is TRBJ1-3; unclear D gene. The germline V gene encodes CDR1 LGHNA and CDR2 YSLEER. Trimming left V 0 bases short and J 0 bases short, with 12 bases between. The CDR3 contains 17 residues.

The chain combines TRBV11-2 with TRBJ1-4, with TRBD1 matching over 9 bases. Germline loops: CDR1 SGHAT, CDR2 FQNNGV. CDR3 length: 16 amino acids. Trimming removed 5 bases from V and 7 bases from J; junction bases left unmatched: 11. CDR3 sequence reads: CASSHGTGGVFEKLFF. The CDR3 DNA is TGTGCCAGCAGCCACGGAACAGGGGGCGTATTTGAAAAACTGTTTTTT.

The V and J genes are TRBV7-2 and TRBJ2-7, with 10 bases identical to TRBD2. Germline values: CDR1 SGHTA, CDR2 FQGNSA. The CDR3 covers 19 residues. The junction had 15 bases not matched to a gene; V was cut back by 0 bases and J by 4 bases. The CDR3 coding sequence is TGTGCCAGCAGCTTAGCCGGACTAGCGGAAGCCCGGCACGAGTACGAGCAGTACTTC. It is translated as CASSLAGLAEARHEYEQYF. Based on the CDR3 plus reference TRBV7-2 and TRBJ2-7, the full variable domain is GAGVSQSPSNKVTEKGKDVELRCDPISGHTALYWYRQSLGQGLEFLIYFQGNSAPDKSGLPSDRFSAERTGGSVSTLTIQRTQQEDSAVYLCASSLAGLAEARHEYEQYFGPGTRLTVT.

The chain carries TRBV4-1 and TRBJ1-2; TRBD1 aligns across 7 bases. CDR1 MGHRA and CDR2 YSYEKL come from the germline V gene. The length of the CDR3 is 16 residues. After removal of 3 bases from V and 2 bases from J, the junction contained 9 bases not matched to a gene. CDR3 protein: CASSHATGRENYGYTF. The CDR3 DNA is TGCGCCAGCAGCCATGCGACAGGGCGAGAGAACTATGGCTACACCTTC.

A word on this clone: The same CDR3 is also encoded by other DNA sequences in this sample. The chain links TRBV6-5 to TRBJ2-7, with D unclear. CDR3 size: 14 residues. Germline CDR1 MNHEY, CDR2 SVGAGI. The V and J ends lost 0 bases and 0 bases respectively, with 6 bases between them. CDR3 nucleotide sequence: TGTGCCAGCAGTTACTCGGGCAGCTCCTACGAGCAGTACTTC. Residues: CASSYSGSSYEQYF.

This clone was observed a handful of times. This sequence joins TRBV15 and TRBJ2-5; the D gene is possibly TRBD2 (6 bases). V shed 0 bases and J shed 5 bases, with 16 bases lying between them. The CDR3 loop spans 16 amino acids. Germline V gives CDR1 LNHNV, CDR2 YYDKDF (reference sequence). CDR3 residues: CATSRDRGSGSETQYF. CDR3 DNA sequence: TGTGCCACCAGCAGAGATCGGGGAAGCGGGTCGGAGACCCAGTACTTC.

This clone has only one observation. The chain recombines TRBV6-1 with TRBJ2-2; D ambiguous. Germline V gene sequence: CDR1 MNHNS, CDR2 SASEGT. Trimming shortened V by 0 bases and J by 2 bases, and 4 bases separated the two germline ends. The CDR3 consists of 14 residues. CDR3 protein: CASSEAYNTGELFF. The CDR3, as DNA: TGTGCCAGCAGTGAAGCGTATAACACCGGGGAGCTGTTTTTT.

The rearrangement joins TRBV5-5 to TRBJ2-3, with 9 nucleotides matching TRBD1. The CDR3 is made up of 17 amino acids. Germline V gene data show CDR1 as SGHKS and CDR2 as YYEKEE (reference sequence). V lost 6 bases to trimming and J lost 5 bases; unmatched junction nucleotides: 16. The CDR3 sequence is CASILGLTGGEGDTQYF. The DNA for the CDR3 is TGTGCCAGCATCCTGGGGTTGACAGGGGGTGAGGGAGATACGCAGTATTTT.

The J gene is TRBJ1-2, the V gene TRBV2; maybe TRBD1 (6 bases). CDR3 length: 13 residues. Germline CDR1 and CDR2: SNHLY and FYNNEI. V was trimmed by 9 bases and J by 8 bases, leaving 19 bases between them. The CDR3 loop is CASAEQGRMGYTF. Here the CDR3 DNA reads TGTGCCAGTGCGGAGCAGGGGAGAATGGGCTACACCTTC. The whole variable domain, filled in from reference TRBV2 and TRBJ1-2, reads EPEVTQTPSHQVTQMGQEVILRCVPISNHLYFYWYRQILGQKVEFLVSFYNNEISEKSEIFDDQFSVERPDGSNFTLKIRSTKLEDSAMYFCASAEQGRMGYTFGSGTRLTVV.

J is TRBJ2-7 and V is TRBV28; no clear D. Trimming left V 5 bases short and J 2 bases short, with 7 bases between. The CDR3 has 12 amino acids. CDR1 is MDHEN and CDR2 is SYDVKM in the germline V gene. The CDR3: CASSPWAYEQYF. In nucleotides, the CDR3 is TGTGCCAGCAGTCCCTGGGCCTACGAGCAGTACTTC.

The chain couples TRBV29-1 to TRBJ2-2, with 7 bases lining up with TRBD1. With 6 bases clipped from V and 2 bases from J, the junction kept 6 bases outside the gene matches. This CDR3 region has 14 residues. Germline assignment: CDR1 SQVTM and CDR2 ANQGSEA. The CDR3 loop reads CSVSRDSNTGELFF. The CDR3 DNA is TGCAGCGTGAGCCGGGACAGTAACACCGGGGAGCTGTTTTTT.

The chain couples TRBV30 to TRBJ1-4; 7 positions match TRBD1. CDR1 and CDR2 (germline): GTSNPN, SVGIG (reference sequence). There are 15 residues in the CDR3. Unmatched junction bases numbered 4, after V lost 0 bases and J lost 3 bases. The CDR3 DNA follows: TGTGCCTGGAGTGTACTAGGACAGGCTAATGAAAAACTGTTTTTT. Its protein is CAWSVLGQANEKLFF.

This chain joins TRBV7-2 and TRBJ1-1, with 8 nucleotides matching TRBD1. The CDR3 loop spans 14 amino acids. Unmatched junction bases numbered 4, after V lost 1 base and J lost 6 bases. Germline V gene sequence: CDR1 SGHTA, CDR2 FQGNSA. CDR3 region: CASSLVARGPEAFF. CDR3 DNA sequence: TGTGCCAGCAGCTTAGTGGCCAGGGGGCCTGAAGCTTTCTTT.

This clone showed up just a few times. This chain uses TRBV11-3 with TRBJ2-1, with D possibly matching TRBD2 (6 bases). This CDR3 spans 14 amino acids. The V end was cut by 5 bases, the J end by 4 bases, with 12 bases between. CDR1 SGHNT and CDR2 YENEEA come from the germline V gene. CDR3 nucleotide sequence: TGTGCCAGCAGCCACGGACTATCGTACAATGAGCAGTTCTTC. Translation: CASSHGLSYNEQFF.

In its sample, this clone was seen a few times. V gene TRBV30 combines with J gene TRBJ2-7, with 7 bases fitting TRBD2. V dropped 4 bases and J dropped 1; count of bases not matched to a gene: 13. Per the germline V gene, CDR1 is GTSNPN and CDR2 is SVGIG (reference sequence). The CDR3 contains 16 residues. The CDR3 coding sequence is TGTGCCTGGATAATCCCCCCGGGAGGACGGTCCTACGAGCAGTACTTC. Its translation: CAWIIPPGGRSYEQYF.

The chain links TRBV5-1 to TRBJ1-1, with D tentatively TRBD1 (5 bases). CDR1 is SGHRS, CDR2 YFSETQ, per germline. With 2 bases removed from V and 4 bases from J, the gap between germline ends came to 6 bases. The CDR3 loop spans 12 amino acids. CDR3 in amino acids: CASSFGATEAFF. The CDR3 DNA sequence: TGCGCCAGCAGCTTCGGGGCCACTGAAGCTTTCTTT.

CDR3 residues: CASSPGQGRDTQYF. DNA for the CDR3: TGTGCCAGCTCACCGGGACAGGGAAGAGATACGCAGTATTTT. The rearrangement uses TRBV18 and TRBJ2-3, with 9 bases lining up with TRBD1. This CDR3 has 14 residues. Germline CDR1 and CDR2: KGHSH and LQKENI. V lost 3 bases and J lost 5; bases outside the gene matches: 3.

J is TRBJ2-5 and V is TRBV5-4, with 8 bases matching TRBD2. V lost 2 bases, J lost 4 bases, and 4 bases stayed unmatched. The CDR3 is 14 residues long. From germline, CDR1 is SGHNT and CDR2 YYREEE (reference sequence). The CDR3 DNA follows: TGTGCCAGCAGCTTTAGCGGGGCGAGAGAGACCCAGTACTTC. Protein sequence: CASSFSGARETQYF.